A selection of T cell receptor beta chains follows, all from one sample in a study of OX40 agonist ivuxolimab in advanced cancers. Generated by immunoSEQ multiplex PCR, the TCRdb table keeps only in-frame clones and is missing some. The repertoire holds about 80,000 clones, with around 84% as singletons. Source: CD4+ or CD8+ T cells sorted from blood, taken in a trial of the OX40 agonist ivuxolimab. The receptor set was obtained from an adult with an advanced solid tumor such as melanoma, head and neck, liver or kidney cancer. CDR3s include the opening cysteine and the closing phenylalanine or tryptophan. Each record gives: V gene, clone size, D gene, J gene, CDR3 DNA, CDR3 protein. The D gene is left open where the match is weak. Rows give clone size only sometimes, using once, few, many, or a class for an expanded clone.

TRBV7-9	-	-	TRBJ1-6	TGTGCCAGCAGCTTAGGACAGAATAATTCACCCCTCCACTTT	CASSLGQNNSPLHF
TRBV28	-	-	TRBJ1-6	TGTGCCAGCAGGGGGGGGGTTCAGCGCATCAGTCCCCTCCACTTT	CASRGGVQRISPLHF
TRBV14	-	-	TRBJ2-5	TGTGCCAGCAGCCAGACGAGAGAGACCCAGTACTTC	CASSQTRETQYF
TRBV28	-	-	TRBJ2-1	TGTGCCAGCAGTTGGGGGGGCGGACTTTACAATGAGCAGTTCTTC	CASSWGGGLYNEQFF
TRBV15	-	-	TRBJ1-4	TGTGCCACCAGCAGAGTAGTTAATGAAAAACTGTTTTTT	CATSRVVNEKLFF
TRBV7-9	-	-	TRBJ2-1	TGTGCCAGCAGCTCCACCCGGGGTAGTAGGTACAATGAGCAGTTCTTC	CASSSTRGSRYNEQFF
TRBV2	-	TRBD2	TRBJ2-3	TGTGCCAGCGGCGGGGGTTCATCAGATACGCAGTATTTT	CASGGGSSDTQYF
TRBV28	-	TRBD2	TRBJ2-7	TGTGCCAGCAGTCAACTAGCGGGAAAAACCTACGAGCAGTACTTC	CASSQLAGKTYEQYF
TRBV10-3	-	-	TRBJ2-6	TGTGCCATCAGTGAGTCGGGCTCTGGGGCCAACGTCCTGACTTTC	CAISESGSGANVLTF
TRBV7-9	-	-	TRBJ2-5	TGTGCCAGCAGCCGGATGGCGGAGACCCAGTACTTC	CASSRMAETQYF
TRBV5-5	-	TRBD1	TRBJ2-5	TGTGCCAGCAGCGGGGACAGAGTGACTGAGACCCAGTACTTC	CASSGDRVTETQYF
TRBV29-1	-	-	TRBJ1-2	TGCAGCGTTGAGGAGTTTGTTGATAGCTACACCTTC	CSVEEFVDSYTF
TRBV19	-	-	TRBJ2-7	TGTGCCAGTAGTCCCAGGGCGCGGAGCGAGCAGTACTTC	CASSPRARSEQYF
TRBV7-3	-	-	TRBJ2-2	TGTGCCAGCAGCCCAAAACTAACCGGGGAGCTGTTTTTT	CASSPKLTGELFF
TRBV9	-	-	TRBJ2-2	TGTGCCAGCAGCGCCGCCGCCGGGCGCACCGGGGAGCTGTTTTTT	CASSAAAGRTGELFF
TRBV7-6	-	-	TRBJ1-1	TGTGCCAGCAGCTCCGGACTGATGAACACTGAAGCTTTCTTT	CASSSGLMNTEAFF
TRBV5-6	once	-	TRBJ1-2	TGTGCCAGCAGCCCCCCGGCTAACTATGGCTACACCTTC	CASSPPANYGYTF
TRBV4-1	once	TRBD2	TRBJ2-1	TGCGCCAGCAGCCGCCTCTTGCTAGCGGGAGACGGAAGCTCCTACAATGAGCAGTTCTTC	CASSRLLLAGDGSSYNEQFF
TRBV27	few	-	TRBJ1-6	TGTGCCACCCATCCTCGAGGGGATTCACCCCTCCACTTT	CATHPRGDSPLHF
TRBV2	-	-	TRBJ2-4	TGTGCCAGCAGTGGCAGGGCCAAGGCCAAAAACATTCAGTACTTC	CASSGRAKAKNIQYF
TRBV5-8	-	TRBD1	TRBJ2-1	TGTGCCAGCAGCCCACAGGGGAATGAGCAGTTCTTC	CASSPQGNEQFF
TRBV5-1	-	TRBD2	TRBJ2-1	TGCGCCAGCAGCCCCTCCGGGACTAGCGGGAACAATGAGCAGTTCTTC	CASSPSGTSGNNEQFF
TRBV19	few	-	TRBJ2-3	TGTGCCAGTAGTCTCGGACTGACCTTGAGCACAGATACGCAGTATTTT	CASSLGLTLSTDTQYF
TRBV28	-	TRBD1	TRBJ2-3	TGTGCCAGCAGCCTCGTCAGGGGGTTAGGCACAGATACGCAGTATTTT	CASSLVRGLGTDTQYF
TRBV7-2	-	-	TRBJ2-1	TGTGCCAGCAGCTTAGAGCTCCTTAGGAATGAGCAGTTCTTC	CASSLELLRNEQFF
TRBV6-5	-	TRBD2	TRBJ2-7	TGTGCCAGCAGCCGACTAGCGGGCGAGCAGTACTTC	CASSRLAGEQYF
TRBV30	few	TRBD2	TRBJ2-5	TGTGCCTGGAGTGTTTTCCCGGCTAGCGGCCCACAAGAGACCCAGTACTTC	CAWSVFPASGPQETQYF
TRBV5-1	once	-	TRBJ1-2	TGCGCCAGCAGCTTGAGGGCAGAAGGCTATGGCTACACCTTC	CASSLRAEGYGYTF
TRBV7-9	-	-	TRBJ1-1	TGTGCCAGCATCCCTTTCTGGAGAGCGAGCCCTGAAGCTTTCTTT	CASIPFWRASPEAFF
TRBV5-1	-	-	TRBJ2-1	TGCGCCAGCAGCGGGCTACAGGGAATCGACAATGAGCAGTTCTTC	CASSGLQGIDNEQFF
TRBV27	few	TRBD1	TRBJ2-5	TGTGCCAGCCTCCGGACAGGGAAGGGGGTAGAGACCCAGTACTTC	CASLRTGKGVETQYF
TRBV15	-	-	TRBJ1-4	TGTGCCACCAGCAGAGGTGTGAATTGGGGGCGGACTAATGAAAAACTGTTTTTT	CATSRGVNWGRTNEKLFF
TRBV19	-	-	TRBJ1-1	TGTGCCAGTAGTATAGGTTTCACGACTGAAGCTTTCTTT	CASSIGFTTEAFF
TRBV2	once	TRBD1	TRBJ1-4	TGTGCCAGCAGTGAGGCGGGAGTGGGGACAGGGGCGAGTAATGAAAAACTGTTTTTT	CASSEAGVGTGASNEKLFF
TRBV29-1	many	-	TRBJ1-3	TGCAGCGTTTACGGACCCGGAGCCACCATATATTTT	CSVYGPGATIYF
TRBV4-3	-	TRBD1	TRBJ1-2	TGCGCCAGCAGCCCGGGGACAGGGACTAACTATGGCTACACCTTC	CASSPGTGTNYGYTF
TRBV5-4	-	TRBD2	TRBJ2-3	TGTGCCAGCGTGGTAGCGGGAGTCCCAGATACGCAGTATTTT	CASVVAGVPDTQYF
TRBV27	-	-	TRBJ1-6	TGTGCCAGCACCCTCAAGGCGGGACGGATTAATTCACCCCTCCACTTT	CASTLKAGRINSPLHF
TRBV2	-	TRBD1	TRBJ2-1	TGTGCCAGCAGGAGGGACAGGGGCTCCTACAATGAGCAGTTCTTC	CASRRDRGSYNEQFF
TRBV29-1	-	TRBD1	TRBJ1-4	TGCAGCGCAGACAGGGATGGGGATGAAAAACTGTTTTTT	CSADRDGDEKLFF
TRBV6-4	-	TRBD2	TRBJ2-1	TGTGCCAGCAGTGGACTAGCGGGAGGCAATGAGCAGTTCTTC	CASSGLAGGNEQFF
TRBV10-3	-	TRBD1	TRBJ2-5	TGTGCCATCAGTGAACCGGGACAGGTTGAGACCCAGTACTTC	CAISEPGQVETQYF
TRBV7-8	-	-	TRBJ2-2	TGTGCCAGCAGCCCAACGCAGGGGGGATTGGGCACCGGGGAGCTGTTTTTT	CASSPTQGGLGTGELFF
TRBV29-1	-	-	TRBJ1-1	TGCAGCGTTGAAGGAGAGGAAGCTTTCTTT	CSVEGEEAFF
TRBV28	-	-	TRBJ2-7	TGTGCCAGCAGCACAATCCGGGACTCCTCCTACGAGCAGTACTTC	CASSTIRDSSYEQYF
TRBV6-5	-	-	TRBJ2-3	TGTGCCAGCAGTTATTGGCCCCCAGATACGCAGTATTTT	CASSYWPPDTQYF
TRBV9	-	TRBD2	TRBJ2-3	TGTGCCAGCAGCGTAAGCCCCCTGGGGGGGGGAGGGCCGTCAGATACGCAGTATTTT	CASSVSPLGGGGPSDTQYF
TRBV2	-	TRBD2	TRBJ2-2	TGTGCCAGCAGTGTGGGAGCGGGGATAAGCACCGGGGAGCTGTTTTTT	CASSVGAGISTGELFF
TRBV7-9	-	TRBD1	TRBJ1-1	TGTGCCAGCAGCTTACAGGGGGCAATTTTCACTGAAGCTTTCTTT	CASSLQGAIFTEAFF
TRBV5-4	-	-	TRBJ1-6	TGTGCCAGCAGCTTGGGAACAGGTTTCGTCTCACCCCTCCACTTT	CASSLGTGFVSPLHF
TRBV18	-	TRBD1	TRBJ2-7	TGTGCCAGCGCCGGGACAGGGATGAACGAGCAGTACTTC	CASAGTGMNEQYF
TRBV28	-	-	TRBJ1-1	TGTGCCAGCAGACTCGGGATGAACACTGAAGCTTTCTTT	CASRLGMNTEAFF
TRBV7-9	-	-	TRBJ1-5	TGTGCCAGCAGCTACAGGATTTTAAGCAATCAGCCCCAGCATTTT	CASSYRILSNQPQHF